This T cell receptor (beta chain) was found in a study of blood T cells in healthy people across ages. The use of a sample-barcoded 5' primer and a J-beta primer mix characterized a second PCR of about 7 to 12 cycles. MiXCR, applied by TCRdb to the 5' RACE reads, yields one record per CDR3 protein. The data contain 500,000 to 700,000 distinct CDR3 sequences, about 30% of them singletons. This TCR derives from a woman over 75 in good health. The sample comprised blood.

The CDR3 loop reads CASSYSKDQAPHF. The CDR3 DNA reads TGTGCCAGCAGTTACTCGAAAGACCAGGCCCCCCACTTT. The rearrangement uses TRBV6-6 and TRBJ1-6; D not resolved. The CDR3 is made up of 13 amino acids. The germline V gene has CDR1 MNHNY and CDR2 SVGAGI (reference sequence). V lost 0 bases to trimming and J lost 18 bases, with 15 bases between them.